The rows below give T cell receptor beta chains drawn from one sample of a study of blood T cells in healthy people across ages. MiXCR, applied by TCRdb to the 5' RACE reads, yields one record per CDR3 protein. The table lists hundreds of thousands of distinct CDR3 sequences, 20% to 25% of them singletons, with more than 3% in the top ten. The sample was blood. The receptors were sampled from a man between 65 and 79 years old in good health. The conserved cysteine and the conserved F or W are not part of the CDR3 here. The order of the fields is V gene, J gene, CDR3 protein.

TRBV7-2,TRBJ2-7,ASSLRGWEQY
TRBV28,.,ASSSGQGKNEQY
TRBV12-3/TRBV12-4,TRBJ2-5,TSSQTGGRQETQY
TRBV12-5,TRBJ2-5,ASGRGGLQQETQY
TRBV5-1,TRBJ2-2,ASSLSQVNTGELF
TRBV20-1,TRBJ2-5,SASKPERTQY
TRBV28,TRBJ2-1,ASSPLGRQAYNEQF
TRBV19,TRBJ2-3,ASTGTGLSYTQY
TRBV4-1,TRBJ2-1,AGSQGAPPRLNEQF
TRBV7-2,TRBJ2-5,ASSPLAGGRGQETQY
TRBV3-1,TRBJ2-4,ASSGRDFPGDIQY
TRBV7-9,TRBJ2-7,ASANLYEQY
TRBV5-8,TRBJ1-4,ASSLPIRGEKLF
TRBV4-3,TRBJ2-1,ASSQGLEPYNEQF
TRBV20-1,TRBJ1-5,SASQGMNQPQH
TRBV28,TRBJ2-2,ASRDGRKNTGELF
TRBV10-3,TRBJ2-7,AISRTTPYEQY
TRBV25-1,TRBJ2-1,ASSGMTSGAYNEQF
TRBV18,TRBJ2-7,ASSRDSDSYEQY
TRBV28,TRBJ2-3,ASFDRAATDTQY
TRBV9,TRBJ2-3,ASSAGLDTQY
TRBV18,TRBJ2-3,ASSRQGGTDTQY
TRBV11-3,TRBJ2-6,ASDPLAGEFGAGANVLT
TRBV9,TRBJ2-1,ASSSGGADYNEQF
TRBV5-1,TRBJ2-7,ASSSSGDAYEQY
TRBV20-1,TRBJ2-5,SARPTSGRQETQY
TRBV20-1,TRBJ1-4,SATNSLNEKLF
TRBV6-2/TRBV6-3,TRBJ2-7,ASSLTGTYYEQY
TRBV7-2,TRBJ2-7,ASSRIRSSYEQY
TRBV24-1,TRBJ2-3,ATSDPMTSGRTDTQY
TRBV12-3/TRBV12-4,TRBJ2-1,ATTRRREGPYNEQF
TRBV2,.,ASSVGEQF
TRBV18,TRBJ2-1,ASSPRTSENEQF
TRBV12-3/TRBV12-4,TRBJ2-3,ASSDRGASTDVEY
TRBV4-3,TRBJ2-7,ASSQGLALGEQY
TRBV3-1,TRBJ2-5,ASSQEDGLAGASETQY